This T cell receptor (beta chain) was retrieved from a study of blood T cell repertoires in COVID-19. Study context: The samples span acute and convalescent COVID-19 from the United States, Italy and Spain.

Authors' processing steps: Estimated nucleated cell counts came from reference gene primer amplification. The data were produced by immunoSEQ multiplex PCR, yet TCRdb's version contains in-frame clones alone and is incomplete. V and J calls plus clone size are reproduced from that table; the DNA served to infer D and trimming. In the table there are roughly 300,000 clones, roughly 84% of which are singletons. The recovered donors of Cohort 3 showed two negative PCRs, clearance, or symptom resolution. Germline CDR1 is LNHDA and CDR2 is SQIVND (reference sequence). The V gene lost 5 bases and the J gene lost 5 bases, with 9 bases spanning the gap. This CDR3 is 12 amino acids long.

The chain is built from TRBV19 and TRBJ1-2, with TRBD1 as a possible D gene (5 bases). Sample: PBMCs or T cells enriched from blood (not recorded which). The source is a woman aged 30 to 39 who had recovered from COVID-19. CDR3 loop: CASSLGTYGYTF. Written as DNA, the CDR3 is TGTGCCAGTAGTCTAGGGACTTATGGCTACACCTTC.